The 7 T cell receptor beta chains listed next were all sequenced from one sample in a study of identical twins (dated by TCRdb to between 2015 and 2016). Libraries were built with 5' RACE. TCRdb records Illumina HiSeq 2000 as the sequencer. TCRdb reprocessed the public reads (quality trimming at Q25 with fastp, clone calling with MiXCR) and kept in-frame beta chains. All rows with the same CDR3 protein become a single entry with the most common DNA and genes. For this sample the table gives around 240,000 distinct CDR3 sequences, of which about 10% were detected only once. The top ten hold more than 8.5% of the sample. Sequencing was performed on memory T cells sorted from blood. This sample's cell subset or site label indicates: CD45RO+ enriched T cells. The source of these receptors is a man in his forties or fifties in good health.

The J gene is TRBJ2-3, the V gene TRBV20-1; D may be TRBD1 or TRBD2 (6 bases each). V dropped 1 base and J dropped 2 bases, with 13 bases sitting between them. Germline CDR1 is DFQATT and CDR2 is SNEGSKA (reference sequence). CDR3 length: 15 residues. The CDR3 coding sequence is TGCAGTGCTAGAGTCGTACGGGGGCCCACAGATACGCAGTATTTT. Encoded protein: CSARVVRGPTDTQYF.

The V gene is TRBV4-2, the J gene TRBJ2-7; TRBD1 matches at 11 bases. There are 16 residues in the CDR3. The germline gives CDR1 LGHNA, CDR2 YNFKEQ. V was clipped by 1 base and J by 3 bases; unmatched bases: 5. The CDR3 sequence is CASSQVGGTGGYEQYF. The CDR3 region has the DNA TGTGCCAGCAGCCAAGTTGGGGGGACAGGGGGCTACGAGCAGTACTTC.

This clonotype was counted at least ten times. The chain carries TRBV7-2 and TRBJ1-2, with 7 positions matching TRBD1. CDR1 is SGHTA, CDR2 FQGNSA, per germline. The CDR3 runs 13 residues. V trimming: 4 bases; J trimming: 4 bases; junction bases outside the gene matches: 3. Here the CDR3 DNA reads TGTGCCAGCAGCTCACAGGGGATCTATGGCTACACCTTC. This sequence encodes CASSSQGIYGYTF.

At least ten counts were recorded for this clonotype. V and J are TRBV4-2 and TRBJ2-7, with D perhaps matching TRBD1 or TRBD2 (5 bases each). The ends were cut back, 1 base at V and 0 bases at J, with 13 bases in the middle. CDR3 length equals 16 residues. Per germline, CDR1 LGHNA and CDR2 YNFKEQ. CDR3 in DNA: TGTGCCAGCAGCCAAGGAGGGGCCCTGAGCTCCTACGAGCAGTACTTC. It encodes CASSQGGALSSYEQYF.

By share, this clonotype counts as medium-sized. The chain is built from TRBV5-6 and TRBJ2-2, with D unclear. This CDR3 contains 15 residues. Per the germline V gene, CDR1 is SGHDT and CDR2 is YYEEEE. V dropped 0 bases and J dropped 0 bases, with 6 bases sitting between them. The DNA of the CDR3 is TGTGCCAGCAGCTTGGGCGGAACGAACACCGGGGAGCTGTTTTTT. Amino acids: CASSLGGTNTGELFF.

This clonotype showed up just a few times. The V and J genes are TRBV5-1 and TRBJ2-1, with a tentative D call TRBD1 (6 bases). The CDR3 loop spans 15 amino acids. Germline CDR1 and CDR2: SGHRS and YFSETQ. V lost 3 bases, J lost 2 bases, and 12 bases lay in between. CDR3 residues: CASSSQGSTYNEQFF. DNA for the CDR3: TGCGCCAGCAGCTCCCAGGGGTCTACCTACAATGAGCAGTTCTTC.

This clonotype was detected a few times. V usage is TRBV29-1 and J usage is TRBJ2-1; 8 bases align to TRBD2. Unmatched junction bases numbered 5, after V lost 0 bases and J lost 1 base. The CDR3 runs 16 residues. The germline CDR1 and CDR2 sequences are SQVTM and ANQGSEA. Here the CDR3 DNA reads TGCAGCGTTGAAGATCGGGGGGGGGAATCCTACAATGAGCAGTTCTTC. Protein sequence: CSVEDRGGESYNEQFF.